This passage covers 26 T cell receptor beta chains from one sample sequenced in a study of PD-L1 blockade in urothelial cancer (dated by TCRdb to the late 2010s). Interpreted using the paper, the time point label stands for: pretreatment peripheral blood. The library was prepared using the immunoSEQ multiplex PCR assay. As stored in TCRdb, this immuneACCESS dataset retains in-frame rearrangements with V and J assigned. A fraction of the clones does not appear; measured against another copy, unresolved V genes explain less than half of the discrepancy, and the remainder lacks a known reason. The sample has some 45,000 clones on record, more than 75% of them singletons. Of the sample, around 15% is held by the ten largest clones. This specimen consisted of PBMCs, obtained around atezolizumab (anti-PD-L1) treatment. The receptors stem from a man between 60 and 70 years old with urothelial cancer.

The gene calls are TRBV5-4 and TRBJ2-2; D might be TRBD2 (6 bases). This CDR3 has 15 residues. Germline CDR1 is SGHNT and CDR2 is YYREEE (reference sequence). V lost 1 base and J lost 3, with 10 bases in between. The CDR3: CASSLRLVDTGELFF. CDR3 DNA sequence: TGTGCCAGCAGCTTGCGACTAGTGGACACCGGGGAGCTGTTTTTT.

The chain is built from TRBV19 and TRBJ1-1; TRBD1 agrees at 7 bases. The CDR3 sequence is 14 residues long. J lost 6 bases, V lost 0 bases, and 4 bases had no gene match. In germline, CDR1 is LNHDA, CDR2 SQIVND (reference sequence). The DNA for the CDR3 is TGTGCCAGTAGTATAGATTACAGGGGTCCTGAAGCTTTCTTT. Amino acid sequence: CASSIDYRGPEAFF.

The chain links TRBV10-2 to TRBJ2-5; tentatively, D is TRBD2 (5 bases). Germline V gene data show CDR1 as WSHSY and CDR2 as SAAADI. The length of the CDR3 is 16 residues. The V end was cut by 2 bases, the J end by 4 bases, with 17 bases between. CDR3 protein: CASSEAGSGLGETQYF. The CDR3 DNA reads TGCGCCAGCAGTGAGGCTGGGAGCGGCCTTGGAGAGACCCAGTACTTC.

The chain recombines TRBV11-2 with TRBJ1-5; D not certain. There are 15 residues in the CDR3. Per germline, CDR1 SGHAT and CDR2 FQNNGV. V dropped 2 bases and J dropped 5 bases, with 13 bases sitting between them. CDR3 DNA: TGTGCCAGCAGCTTATTCCAGTCCCGTGATCAGCCCCAGCATTTT. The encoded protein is CASSLFQSRDQPQHF.

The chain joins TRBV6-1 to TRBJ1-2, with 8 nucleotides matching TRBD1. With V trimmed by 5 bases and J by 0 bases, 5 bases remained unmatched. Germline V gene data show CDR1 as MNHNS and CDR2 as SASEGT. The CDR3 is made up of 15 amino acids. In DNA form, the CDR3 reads TGTGCCAGCAGTAGGGACAGGCCGACTAACTATGGCTACACCTTC. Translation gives CASSRDRPTNYGYTF.

The CDR3 region has the DNA TGTGCCAGCAGCTTGTACACGGAGTATGGCTACACCTTC. Encoded protein: CASSLYTEYGYTF. The gene calls are TRBV5-5 and TRBJ1-2; the D is unclear. Trimming removed 1 base at V and 5 bases at J, with 9 bases between. The CDR3 covers 13 residues. Per germline, CDR1 SGHKS and CDR2 YYEKEE (reference sequence).

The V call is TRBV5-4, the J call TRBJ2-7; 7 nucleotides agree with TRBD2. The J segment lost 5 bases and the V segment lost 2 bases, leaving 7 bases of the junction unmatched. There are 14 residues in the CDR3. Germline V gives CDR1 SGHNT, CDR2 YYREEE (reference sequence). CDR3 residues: CASSLSLAKNEQYF. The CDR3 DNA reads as TGTGCCAGCAGCTTATCACTAGCGAAGAACGAGCAGTACTTC.

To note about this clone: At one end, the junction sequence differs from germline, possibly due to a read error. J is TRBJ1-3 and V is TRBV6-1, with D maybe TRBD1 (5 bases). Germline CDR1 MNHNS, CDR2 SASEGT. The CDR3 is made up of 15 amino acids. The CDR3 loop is CASREGASSGNTIYF. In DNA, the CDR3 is TGTGCCAGCAGGGAAGGGGCCAGCTCTGGAAACACCATATATTTT.

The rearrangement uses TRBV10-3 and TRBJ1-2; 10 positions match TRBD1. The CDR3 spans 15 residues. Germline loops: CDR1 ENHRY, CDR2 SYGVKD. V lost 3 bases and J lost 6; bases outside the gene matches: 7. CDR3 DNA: TGTGCCATCAGTGATTCGGGACAGGGGTCCGATGGCTACACCTTC. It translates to CAISDSGQGSDGYTF.

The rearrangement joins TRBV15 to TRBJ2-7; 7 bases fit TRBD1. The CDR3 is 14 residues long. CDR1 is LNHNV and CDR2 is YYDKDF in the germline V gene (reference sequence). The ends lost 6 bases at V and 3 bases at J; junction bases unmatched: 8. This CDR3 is CATRERQGVYEQYF. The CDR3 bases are TGTGCCACCAGGGAGAGGCAGGGGGTCTACGAGCAGTACTTC.

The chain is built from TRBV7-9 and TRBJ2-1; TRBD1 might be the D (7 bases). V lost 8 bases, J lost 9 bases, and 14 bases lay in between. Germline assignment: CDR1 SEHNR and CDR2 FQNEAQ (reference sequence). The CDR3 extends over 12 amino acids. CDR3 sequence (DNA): TGTGCCAGCTCCCAGGGGGGCGGTGAGCAGTTCTTC. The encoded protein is CASSQGGGEQFF.

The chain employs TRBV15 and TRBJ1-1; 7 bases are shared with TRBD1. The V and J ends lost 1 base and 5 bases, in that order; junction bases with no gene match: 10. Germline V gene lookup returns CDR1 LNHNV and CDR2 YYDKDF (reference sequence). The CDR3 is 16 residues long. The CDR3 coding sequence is TGTGCCACCAGCAGAGGGGGGCCAGGGGGTTGGACTGAAGCTTTCTTT. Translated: CATSRGGPGGWTEAFF.

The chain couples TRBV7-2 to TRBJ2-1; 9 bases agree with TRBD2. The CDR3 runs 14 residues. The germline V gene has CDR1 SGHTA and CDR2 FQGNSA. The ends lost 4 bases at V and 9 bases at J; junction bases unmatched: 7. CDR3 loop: CASSSAGLALEQFF. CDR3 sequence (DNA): TGTGCCAGCAGCTCCGCAGGACTAGCGCTTGAGCAGTTCTTC.

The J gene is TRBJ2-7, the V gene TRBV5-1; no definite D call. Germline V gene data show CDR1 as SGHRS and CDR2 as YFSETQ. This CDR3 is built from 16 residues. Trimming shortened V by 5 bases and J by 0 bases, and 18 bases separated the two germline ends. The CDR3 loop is CASRPAGTRFSYEQYF. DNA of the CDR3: TGCGCCAGCAGACCCGCAGGAACTCGATTCTCCTACGAGCAGTACTTC. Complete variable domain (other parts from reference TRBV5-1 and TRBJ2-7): KAGVTQTPRYLIKTRGQQVTLSCSPISGHRSVSWYQQTPGQGLQFLFEYFSETQRNKGNFPGRFSGRQFSNSRSEMNVSTLELGDSALYLCASRPAGTRFSYEQYFGPGTRLTVT.

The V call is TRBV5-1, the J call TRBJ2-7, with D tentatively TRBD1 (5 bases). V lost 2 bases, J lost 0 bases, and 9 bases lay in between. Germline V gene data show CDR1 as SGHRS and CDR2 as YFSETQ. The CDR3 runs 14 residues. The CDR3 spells CASSLGAASYEQYF. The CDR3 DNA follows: TGCGCCAGCAGCTTAGGGGCAGCCTCCTACGAGCAGTACTTC.

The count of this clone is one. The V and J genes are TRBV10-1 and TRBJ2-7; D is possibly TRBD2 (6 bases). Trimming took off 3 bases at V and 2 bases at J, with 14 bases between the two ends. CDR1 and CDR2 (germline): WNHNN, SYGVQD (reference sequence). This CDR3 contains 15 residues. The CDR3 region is CASSDEGGGPYEQYF. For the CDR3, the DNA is TGCGCCAGCAGTGACGAAGGCGGAGGGCCCTACGAGCAGTACTTC.

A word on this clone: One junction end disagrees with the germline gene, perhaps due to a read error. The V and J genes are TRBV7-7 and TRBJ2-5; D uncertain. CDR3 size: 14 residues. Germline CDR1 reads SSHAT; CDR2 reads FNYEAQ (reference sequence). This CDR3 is CASSPTTGSRTQYF. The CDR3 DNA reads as TGTGCTAGCAGCCCCACCACCGGTTCTAGGACCCAGTACTTC.

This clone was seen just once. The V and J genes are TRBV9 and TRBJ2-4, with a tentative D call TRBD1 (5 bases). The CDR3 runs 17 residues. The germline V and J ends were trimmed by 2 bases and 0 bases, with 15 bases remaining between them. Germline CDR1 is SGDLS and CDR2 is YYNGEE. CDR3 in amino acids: CASSVGPSLIAKNIQYF. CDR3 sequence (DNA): TGTGCCAGCAGCGTGGGGCCTAGTTTGATAGCCAAAAACATTCAGTACTTC.

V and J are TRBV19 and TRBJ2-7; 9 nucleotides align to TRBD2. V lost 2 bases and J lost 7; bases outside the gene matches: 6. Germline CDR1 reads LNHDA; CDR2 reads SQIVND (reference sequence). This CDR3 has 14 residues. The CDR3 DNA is TGTGCCAGTAGTATACTAGCGGGAAGGAGAGAGCAGTACTTC. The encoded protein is CASSILAGRREQYF. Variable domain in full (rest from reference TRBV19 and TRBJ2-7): DGGITQSPKYLFRKEGQNVTLSCEQNLNHDAMYWYRQDPGQGLRLIYYSQIVNDFQKGDIAEGYSVSREKKESFPLTVTSAQKNPTAFYLCASSILAGRREQYFGPGTRLTVT.

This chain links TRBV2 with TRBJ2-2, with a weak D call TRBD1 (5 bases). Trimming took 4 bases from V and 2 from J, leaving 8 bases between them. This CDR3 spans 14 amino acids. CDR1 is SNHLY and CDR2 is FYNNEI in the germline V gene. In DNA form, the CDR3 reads TGTGCCAGCAGTGGGACAAGAAACACCGGGGAGCTGTTTTTT. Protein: CASSGTRNTGELFF.

CDR3 bases: TGTGCCAGCAGTGAAGCTCCTAAGGGGGCAACTAATGAAAAACTGTTTTTT. Translation: CASSEAPKGATNEKLFF. The chain recombines TRBV2 with TRBJ1-4; tentatively, D is TRBD1 (6 bases). This CDR3 has 17 amino acids. The V end was cut by 0 bases, the J end by 0 bases, with 11 bases between. In germline, CDR1 is SNHLY, CDR2 FYNNEI.

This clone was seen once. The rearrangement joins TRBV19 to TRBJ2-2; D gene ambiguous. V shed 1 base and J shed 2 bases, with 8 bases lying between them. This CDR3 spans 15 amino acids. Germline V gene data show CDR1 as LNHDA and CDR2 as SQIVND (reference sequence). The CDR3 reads CASSIGNSNTGELFF. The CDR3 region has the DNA TGTGCCAGTAGTATAGGTAACAGCAACACCGGGGAGCTGTTTTTT.

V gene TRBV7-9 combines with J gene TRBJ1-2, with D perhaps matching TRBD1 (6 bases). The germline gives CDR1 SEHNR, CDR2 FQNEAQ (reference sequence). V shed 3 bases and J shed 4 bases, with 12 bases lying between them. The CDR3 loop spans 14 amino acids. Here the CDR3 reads CASSFYPGAYGYTF. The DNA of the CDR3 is TGTGCCAGCAGCTTTTATCCAGGGGCCTATGGCTACACCTTC.

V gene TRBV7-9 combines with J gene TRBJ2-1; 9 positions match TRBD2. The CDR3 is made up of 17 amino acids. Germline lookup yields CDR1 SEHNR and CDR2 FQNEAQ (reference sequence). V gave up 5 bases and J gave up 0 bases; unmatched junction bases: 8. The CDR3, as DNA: TGTGCCAGCAGCCAAGTGGGGCGGGGGGGCTCCTACAATGAGCAGTTCTTC. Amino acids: CASSQVGRGGSYNEQFF.

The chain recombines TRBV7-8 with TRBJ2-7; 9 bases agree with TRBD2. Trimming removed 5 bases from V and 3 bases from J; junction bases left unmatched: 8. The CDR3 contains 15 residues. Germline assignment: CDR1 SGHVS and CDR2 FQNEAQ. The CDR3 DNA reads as TGTGCCAGCAGCCAGATGACTAGCGGCTTCTACGAGCAGTACTTC. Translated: CASSQMTSGFYEQYF.

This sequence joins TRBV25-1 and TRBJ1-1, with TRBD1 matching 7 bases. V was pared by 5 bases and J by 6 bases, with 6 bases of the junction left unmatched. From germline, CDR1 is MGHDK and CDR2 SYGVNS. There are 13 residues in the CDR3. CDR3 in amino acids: CASSNAGGAEAFF. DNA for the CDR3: TGTGCCAGCAGTAACGCAGGGGGAGCTGAAGCTTTCTTT.